The clone carrying this T cell receptor (beta chain) was picked up many times. Its antigen is unidentified. TCRdb processed the reads anew with MiXCR; each CDR3 protein has one entry. The sample carries around 13,000 distinct CDR3 sequences, 25% to 35% recorded once. This record belongs to a study of liver allograft versus peripheral blood T cells. The overall study: Transplanted-liver T cell receptor repertoires were compared with recipients' peripheral blood repertoires. Study findings and constraints: There were reportedly differences between T cell receptor repertoires inside liver allografts and those in peripheral blood.

This CDR3 is built from 14 residues. The V gene's germline CDR1 is MNHEY and CDR2 SVGAGI. Trimming removed 7 bases at V and 3 bases at J, with 13 bases between. This chain uses TRBV6-5 with TRBJ2-1; D call uncertain. The source is a human patient who had a liver transplant. Some of the T cells may derive from the graft donor. The CDR3 here is CASKPADLYNEQFF. The CDR3 nucleotides are TGTGCCAGCAAGCCGGCAGATCTCTACAATGAGCAGTTCTTC.